This T cell receptor beta chain was retrieved from a study of shared clonotypes between healthy human individuals. Overall study context: Researchers drew samples from a couple of women and three men aged 18 to 49. Every donor yielded three CD4 naive, three CD4 memory, two CD8 naive and one CD8 memory plate. Study-wide results and limits: Rarefaction curves obtained for sorted subsets showed sequencing incomplete despite large depth.

V was clipped by 5 bases and J by 8 bases, with 16 bases between them. CDR1 and CDR2 from the germline V gene are SGHAT and FQNNGV. This CDR3 is 14 amino acids long. The table came from immunoSEQ multiplex PCR; TCRdb's copy has only in-frame clones and leaves some out. The sample holds approximately 810,000 clones, nearly 95% seen once. Naive CD8 cells were CD45RO-negative, positively selected for CCR7, excluding terminally differentiated effector memory CD45RA+ cells. This clone was observed once. The antigen is undetermined. Material: naive CD8+ T cells sorted from blood. The source of this sequence is a man in his thirties or forties in good health. The genes are TRBV11-2 and TRBJ2-1; D is unresolved. CDR3 loop: CASSNLDDWHEQFF. The CDR3 DNA is TGTGCCAGCAGCAACCTGGACGATTGGCATGAGCAGTTCTTC.